These 22 T cell receptor beta chains were sequenced from one sample in a study of regulatory T cells in long-lasting Graves disease. The sample's time point: persistent/refractory GD, antithyroid drugs over 5 years with positive TRAb. PBMCs were the source of the RNA used for TCR sequencing. Researchers made TCR beta libraries by using iRepertoire HTBI primers and running Arm-PCR on CDR3 regions. TCRdb called the multiplex PCR reads again in MiXCR, with one record for every CDR3 protein. The profile shows some 370,000 distinct CDR3 sequences, around 21% of them singletons. The sample here was peripheral blood mononuclear cells (PBMCs), taken when the disease was refractory, from a patient treated with antithyroid drugs. The receptors stem from a female donor with Graves disease.

The CDR3: CAWAPGVTYEQYF. CDR3 DNA sequence: TGTGCCTGGGCCCCGGGGGTTACCTACGAGCAGTACTTC. The rearrangement links TRBV30 to TRBJ2-7, with a possible D match to TRBD2 (6 bases). Trimming left V 5 bases short and J 2 bases short, with 13 bases between. The germline V gene has CDR1 GTSNPN and CDR2 SVGIG (reference sequence). The CDR3 loop spans 13 amino acids.

The chain carries TRBV27 and TRBJ1-1, with D possibly being TRBD1 (5 bases). Germline values: CDR1 MNHEY, CDR2 SMNVEV (reference sequence). This CDR3 comprises 15 residues. V lost 4 bases and J 3 bases, leaving 15 bases between the germline ends. The CDR3 protein is CASSSPGGYHTEAFF. CDR3 nucleotides: TGTGCCAGCAGTTCCCCGGGGGGATACCACACTGAAGCTTTCTTT.

This clonotype was seen a few times. The genes are TRBV28 and TRBJ1-5; D perhaps matches TRBD1 (5 bases). Deletions cut 2 bases from V and 6 bases from J, with 17 bases between. CDR1 and CDR2 (germline): MDHEN, SYDVKM. The length of the CDR3 is 16 residues. The CDR3 region is CASSLAAGTESQPQHF. The CDR3 DNA reads as TGTGCCAGCAGTTTAGCCGCAGGGACGGAGAGTCAGCCCCAGCATTTT.

The gene calls are TRBV18 and TRBJ2-7; TRBD1 might be the D (7 bases). Germline V gene lookup returns CDR1 KGHSH and CDR2 LQKENI. The ends were cut back, 2 bases at V and 7 bases at J, with 18 bases in the middle. The CDR3 contains 15 residues. The CDR3 reads CASSPGGGGHTEQYF. The CDR3 DNA is TGTGCCAGCTCACCAGGAGGAGGGGGCCATACGGAGCAGTACTTC.

This clonotype has ten or more counts. The genes are TRBV27 and TRBJ1-2; TRBD1 might be the D (6 bases). CDR1 is MNHEY and CDR2 is SMNVEV in the germline V gene (reference sequence). Trimming left V 4 bases short and J 0 bases short, with 15 bases between. The CDR3 spans 16 residues. The DNA for the CDR3 is TGTGCCAGCAGTTCTTACAGGGATGGGGCTAACTATGGCTACACCTTC. The encoded protein is CASSSYRDGANYGYTF.

This clonotype was observed a handful of times. The chain employs TRBV7-9 and TRBJ2-4; 10 bases match TRBD2. The CDR3 runs 17 residues. Germline V gives CDR1 SEHNR, CDR2 FQNEAQ (reference sequence). V trimming: 4 bases; J trimming: 0 bases; junction bases outside the gene matches: 6. CDR3 coding DNA: TGTGCCAGCAGCTCTATGACTAGCGGGCTAGCCAAAAACATTCAGTACTTC. As protein: CASSSMTSGLAKNIQYF.

This sequence joins TRBV4-1 and TRBJ1-1; weak D call: TRBD1 (6 bases). CDR3 length: 14 residues. The V end lost 0 bases, the J end lost 10 bases, and 15 bases lay between the germline ends. CDR1 and CDR2 (germline): MGHRA, YSYEKL. CDR3 sequence: CASSQEWGAAPAFF. Written as DNA, the CDR3 is TGCGCCAGCAGCCAAGAATGGGGGGCCGCGCCAGCTTTCTTT.

In its sample, this clonotype was seen a few times. This chain links TRBV15 with TRBJ2-4, with unresolved D. The CDR3 runs to 15 residues. Trimming removed 0 bases from V and 2 bases from J, with 8 bases in between. The V gene's germline CDR1 is LNHNV and CDR2 YYDKDF (reference sequence). The CDR3 coding sequence is TGTGCCACCAGCAGAGATATGGGGACCAAAAACATTCAGTACTTC. As protein: CATSRDMGTKNIQYF.

This clonotype was recorded at least ten times. The genes are TRBV7-9 and TRBJ1-2; D might be TRBD1 (6 bases). Trimming removed 4 bases from V and 4 bases from J, with 13 bases in between. The CDR3 loop spans 14 amino acids. The V gene's germline CDR1 is SEHNR and CDR2 FQNEAQ (reference sequence). CDR3 in amino acids: CASSSATGPYGYTF. The CDR3 DNA is TGTGCCAGCAGCTCAGCCACAGGGCCCTATGGCTACACCTTC. Variable domain in full (rest from reference TRBV7-9 and TRBJ1-2): DTGVSQNPRHKITKRGQNVTFRCDPISEHNRLYWYRQTLGQGPEFLTYFQNEAQLEKSRLLSDRFSAERPKGSFSTLEIQRTEQGDSAMYLCASSSATGPYGYTFGSGTRLTVV.

There are a few counts of this clonotype. The CDR3 nucleotides read TGTGCCAGCGGGGGGGGCACGACGATCATTAATGAAAAACTGTTTTTT. Translation gives CASGGGTTIINEKLFF. The chain is built from TRBV6-1 and TRBJ1-4, with D perhaps TRBD1 (6 bases). Germline lookup yields CDR1 MNHNS and CDR2 SASEGT. Deletions cut 8 bases from V and 4 bases from J, with 20 bases between. The CDR3 consists of 16 residues.

This clonotype showed up many times. The chain recombines TRBV18 with TRBJ2-5; D is perhaps TRBD1 or TRBD2 (5 bases each). The V gene's germline CDR1 is KGHSH and CDR2 LQKENI. V was shortened by 1 base and J by 1 base, with 7 bases between the two germline ends. This CDR3 contains 14 residues. CDR3 nucleotide sequence: TGTGCCAGCTCACCACTGGGACGCCAAGAGACCCAGTACTTC. This codes for CASSPLGRQETQYF.

This clonotype was recorded many times. The chain employs TRBV6-2 or TRBV6-3 and TRBJ1-1; TRBD1 matches 9 bases. Per the germline V gene, CDR1 is MNHEY and CDR2 is SVGEGT. The junction had 20 bases not matched to a gene; V was cut back by 2 bases and J by 4 bases. The CDR3 length is 20 residues. The CDR3 DNA sequence: TGTGCCAGCAGTTACACTCCCTTCCGGGACAGGGCGCTTGTTGGCACTGAAGCTTTCTTT. It encodes CASSYTPFRDRALVGTEAFF.

This clonotype has only a few counts. One end of the junction does not line up with germline, which may come from a read error. The V and J genes are TRBV10-3 and TRBJ1-4, with 9 bases that match TRBD1. The CDR3 has 12 residues. Germline CDR1 is ENHRY and CDR2 is SYGVKD. The CDR3 protein is CAISEPGQGMLF. CDR3 coding DNA: TGTGCCATCAGTGAGCCCGGACAGGGGATGCTTTTT.

V is TRBV4-3 and J is TRBJ1-1, with TRBD1 matching over 10 bases. Germline values: CDR1 LGHNA, CDR2 YSLEER. V gave up 1 base and J gave up 11 bases; unmatched junction bases: 4. The CDR3 has 13 residues. The CDR3 bases are TGCGCCAGCAGCCAAGGACAGGGGGCCTCGGCTTTCTTT. Amino acids: CASSQGQGASAFF.

This clonotype was seen ten or more times. This rearrangement joins TRBV3-1 to TRBJ1-6, with 9 bases aligning to TRBD1. There are 14 residues in the CDR3. The germline V gene has CDR1 LGHDT and CDR2 YNNKEL (reference sequence). V shed 5 bases and J 7 bases; nucleotides not matched to a gene: 3. In DNA, the CDR3 is TGTGCCAGCAGCGACAGGGGGATGAATTCACCCCTCCACTTT. Residues: CASSDRGMNSPLHF. Combining the CDR3 with reference TRBV3-1 and TRBJ1-6 gives the whole variable domain DTAVSQTPKYLVTQMGNDKSIKCEQNLGHDTMYWYKQDSKKFLKIMFSYNNKELIINETVPNRFSPKSPDKAHLNLHINSLELGDSAVYFCASSDRGMNSPLHFGNGTRLTVT.

In its sample, this clonotype was seen many times. The CDR3, as DNA: TGTGCCAGCCGGGGACTAGCGGCACTCCAAGAGACCCAGTACTTC. This encodes CASRGLAALQETQYF. The chain is built from TRBV2 and TRBJ2-5; TRBD2 aligns across 11 bases. Germline CDR1 reads SNHLY; CDR2 reads FYNNEI. The CDR3 sequence is 15 residues long. V lost 8 bases, J lost 1 base, and 6 bases stayed unmatched.

This clonotype has ten or more counts. V usage is TRBV12-3 or TRBV12-4 and J usage is TRBJ2-2; 12 bases agree with TRBD2. The CDR3 is 15 amino acids. V shed 4 bases and J 8 bases; nucleotides not matched to a gene: 5. The CDR3: CASSSRTSGIGELFF. The CDR3 DNA sequence: TGTGCCAGCAGTTCCCGGACTAGCGGGATTGGGGAGCTGTTTTTT.

This clonotype was detected only a few times. The chain is built from TRBV5-1 and TRBJ2-7, with TRBD2 identical over 9 bases. V was pared by 7 bases and J by 4 bases, with 6 bases of the junction left unmatched. This CDR3 has 13 amino acids. Germline CDR1 is SGHRS and CDR2 is YFSETQ. This chain's CDR3 is CASRDTSGYEQYF. The DNA for the CDR3 is TGCGCCAGCCGAGACACTAGCGGGTACGAGCAGTACTTC.

The sample holds many counts of this clonotype. The chain links TRBV28 to TRBJ1-5; 7 bases fit TRBD1. The V gene's germline CDR1 is MDHEN and CDR2 SYDVKM. The CDR3 runs 16 residues. Trimming at V came to 5 bases and at J to 4 bases, leaving 11 bases not matched to a gene. CDR3 DNA: TGTGCCAGCAGTCCTCCATGGAGGGGGCGTAATCAGCCCCAGCATTTT. This gives the protein CASSPPWRGRNQPQHF.

A note on this clonotype: With a much larger clone just one base away, this may be a read error. The chain combines TRBV7-9 with TRBJ1-1, with D unclear. The V end was cut by 6 bases, the J end by 1 base, with 12 bases between. Germline assignment: CDR1 SEHNR and CDR2 FQNEAQ (reference sequence). The CDR3 length is 14 residues. The CDR3 is CASSPREGNTEAFF. The DNA of the CDR3 is TGTGCCAGCAGTCCTAGAGAGGGGAACACTGAAGCTTTCTTT. The full variable domain, rest sourced from reference TRBV7-9 and TRBJ1-1, is DTGVSQNPRHKITKRGQNVTFRCDPISEHNRLYWYRQTLGQGPEFLTYFQNEAQLEKSRLLSDRFSAERPKGSFSTLEIQRTEQGDSAMYLCASSPREGNTEAFFGQGTRLTVV.

A few counts support this clonotype. This chain connects TRBV9 to TRBJ1-1, with 7 bases identical to TRBD1. The junction had 2 bases not matched to a gene; V was cut back by 0 bases and J by 6 bases. CDR1 and CDR2 from the germline V gene are SGDLS and YYNGEE. This CDR3 is built from 13 residues. The CDR3 DNA reads TGTGCCAGCAGCGTAGCAGGGGGTTCTGAAGCTTTCTTT. Translation gives CASSVAGGSEAFF.

This clonotype was counted ten times or more. The rearrangement uses TRBV11-2 and TRBJ1-6; weak D call: TRBD1 (5 bases). Germline V gene lookup returns CDR1 SGHAT and CDR2 FQNNGV. V was cut by 2 bases and J by 0 bases, with 11 bases left in between. The CDR3 runs 17 residues. The CDR3 DNA reads as TGTGCCAGCAGCTTATGGGGCTCTTACTCCTATAATTCACCCCTCCACTTT. It yields the protein CASSLWGSYSYNSPLHF.